This T cell receptor (beta chain) came from a study of T cell repertoires in cytomegalovirus infection (dated by TCRdb to between 2018 and 2020). Describing the broader study: Donor HLA type was relevant to the analysis, because carriage of CMV infection together with the matching HLA type was indicated by public TCR beta signatures.

Data came from an Illumina HiSeq 1500. The public reads were reanalyzed by TCRdb: fastp trimming at Q25, MiXCR alignment, in-frame beta chains only. For every CDR3 protein sequence, its rows merge into one entry that carries the most common genes and DNA. This sample holds more than 650,000 distinct CDR3 sequences; under 40% were observed only once. The top ten constitute 2.5% to 3% of the sample. Sequences SNHLY (CDR1) and FYNNEI (CDR2) are obtained from the germline V gene. CDR3 length: 12 amino acids, cysteine to phenylalanine. Of the read, only the CDR3 DNA is kept; its 36 bases are in frame from base 1. This clonotype was found a few times. This receptor's antigen is unknown. No clone much larger than this one lies a single base away; base qualities are absent. What the authors observed across the whole study: The ex vivo response was dominated by HLA-C-restricted CMV-specific TCR beta clonotypes, which also provided the single most frequent clonotype in two of eight donors. Carriers of CMV infection plus the relevant HLA type were discriminated by the cumulative frequency of public TCR beta family members in the study cohort and in an independent roughly 350-donor cohort.

The sequencing input was PBMCs. The chain couples TRBV2 to TRBJ2-5; the D assignment is uncertain and may be TRBD1 or TRBD2, with 5 bases supporting each. The receptor was isolated from a human donor in good health (CMV status not recorded). Some clones in this sample may be carry-over from other donors' samples. The CDR3 reads as follows: CARAGDPETQYF. The DNA reads TGTGCGAGGGCTGGGGACCCAGAGACCCAGTACTTC.